These 8 T cell receptor beta chains were sequenced from one sample in a study of tumor-infiltrating lymphocytes in primary liver carcinoma. Germline DNA was also extracted, and blood RNA derived from unsorted whole blood. The input was 500 ng total RNA; TCR beta cDNA was made from it with a constant-region primer. Amplification in three nested multiplex PCR rounds with slightly modified ARM-PCR gave rise to TCR beta libraries. Forward primers for TRBV1-TRBV30 and a C-beta reverse primer served the first two PCR rounds, at around 9 cycles each. TCRdb processed the multiplex PCR reads anew with MiXCR; each CDR3 protein has one entry. The table records about 330,000 distinct CDR3 sequences, roughly 61% of them present only once. Material for sequencing was peripheral blood. Receptors originate from a man aged 35 to 55 with primary liver carcinoma and hepatitis B virus infection.

This clonotype appeared many times. The rearrangement uses TRBV6-6 and TRBJ1-5; possibly TRBD1 for D (5 bases). This CDR3 contains 15 residues. Germline CDR1 reads MNHNY; CDR2 reads SVGAGI (reference sequence). V lost 2 bases to trimming and J lost 5 bases, with 13 bases between them. This CDR3 is CASSYGAGLDQPQHF. In DNA, the CDR3 is TGTGCCAGCAGTTACGGGGCCGGATTGGATCAGCCCCAGCATTTT.

This clonotype was detected only a few times. This chain links TRBV12-3 or TRBV12-4 with TRBJ2-5; D might be TRBD1 (6 bases). Trimming took off 3 bases at V and 5 bases at J, with 10 bases between the two ends. The CDR3 runs to 13 residues. The CDR3 nucleotides are TGTGCCAGCAGTTTGGTGCAGGGGGAGACCCAGTACTTC. The encoded protein is CASSLVQGETQYF.

Worth noting for this clonotype: One end of the junction does not line up with germline, which may come from a read error. V and J are TRBV4-3 and TRBJ2-3; 12 nucleotides match TRBD1. CDR3 length equals 16 residues. The germline V gene encodes CDR1 LGHNA and CDR2 YSLEER. The CDR3 nucleotides are TGCGCCAGCAGTCAAGATAGGGGACAGGGGGCATATACGCAGTATTTT. It encodes CASSQDRGQGAYTQYF.

On this clonotype itself: This may stem from a read error, because a much larger clone lies one nucleotide away. Here the CDR3 omits its conserved ending phenylalanine or tryptophan, so a read error is the likely source. The chain carries TRBV6-2 or TRBV6-3 and TRBJ2-1; D remains unclear. Germline CDR1 MNHEY, CDR2 SVGEGT. CDR3 length: 13 residues. Trimming left V 5 bases short and J 2 bases short, with 7 bases between. This CDR3 is CASSPSAYNEQFL. The CDR3 DNA is TGTGCCAGCAGTCCGTCGGCCTACAATGAGCAGTTCTTA.

The chain recombines TRBV12-3 or TRBV12-4 with TRBJ2-1; the D is unclear. CDR3 size: 13 residues. The ends were cut back, 3 bases at V and 8 bases at J, with 11 bases in the middle. The CDR3 protein is CASSFSPSHEQFF. The CDR3 nucleotides read TGTGCCAGCAGTTTTTCCCCGAGCCATGAGCAGTTCTTC.

On this clonotype: The junction and the germline gene differ at one end; a read error may be behind it. The rearrangement links TRBV11-2 to TRBJ1-2; 7 bases match TRBD1. This CDR3 contains 15 residues. From germline, CDR1 is SGHAT and CDR2 FQNNGV. The CDR3 region is CASTLSGTALGGYTF. Written as DNA, the CDR3 is TGTGCCAGCACCTTAAGCGGGACAGCCCTAGGAGGCTACACCTTC.

On this clonotype: This could be a read error, since a much larger clone is one nucleotide away. The chain carries TRBV6-2 or TRBV6-3 and TRBJ2-2; D call uncertain. Germline CDR1 reads MNHEY; CDR2 reads SVGEGT. The CDR3 consists of 14 residues. The V end was cut by 10 bases, the J end by 6 bases, with 18 bases between. The CDR3, as DNA: TGTGCCATCAACAAACCCTTAGAGGCCGGGGAGCTGTTTTTT. Amino acid sequence: CAINKPLEAGELFF.

The chain employs TRBV5-6 and TRBJ2-7, with 10 bases that match TRBD1. The V gene's germline CDR1 is SGHDT and CDR2 YYEEEE. The CDR3 is 16 amino acids. The junction had 7 bases not matched to a gene; V was cut back by 4 bases and J by 0 bases. CDR3 sequence: CASSRRGQGNSYEQYF. CDR3 sequence (DNA): TGTGCCAGCAGCCGTAGGGGACAGGGGAACTCCTACGAGCAGTACTTC.